These 14 T cell receptor beta chains came from one sample sequenced in a study of regulatory T cells in long-lasting Graves disease (dated by TCRdb to about 2021). The method was multiplex PCR. Sequenced using an Illumina HiSeq 4000. CDR3 regions were amplified by Arm-PCR with iRepertoire HTBI primers to construct TCR beta libraries. TCRdb trimmed the raw reads at Q25, called clones with MiXCR and kept productive beta chains. All rows with the same CDR3 protein become a single entry with the most common DNA and genes. This sample holds under 450,000 distinct CDR3 sequences; roughly 17% were observed only once. The ten biggest clones cover 20% to 25% of the sample. The label giving this sample's time point can be read as: newly diagnosed GD, antithyroid drugs for less than 3 months. RNA was extracted from PBMCs in TRIzol for both TCR sequencing and RNA sequencing. These data were likewise used in another study, on T cells in Graves' hyperthyroidism and ophthalmopathy.

Sequenced here: peripheral blood mononuclear cells (PBMCs), sampled at new diagnosis, from a patient treated with antithyroid drugs. The receptors here all came from a woman younger than 30 with Graves disease. Donor details come from another sample of the same person, matched by shared clones.

The sample holds many counts of this clonotype. This chain uses TRBV30 with TRBJ1-2; D is undetermined. Trimming took off 2 bases at V and 0 bases at J, with 7 bases between the two ends. This CDR3 contains 13 residues. The germline gives CDR1 GTSNPN, CDR2 SVGIG (reference sequence). The CDR3 bases are TGTGCCTGGAGTTCCGGAGCTAACTATGGCTACACCTTC. Translated, it gives CAWSSGANYGYTF.

In this sample, this clonotype turned up many times. The V gene is TRBV6-1, the J gene TRBJ2-2, with D uncertain. V was trimmed by 9 bases and J by 1 base, leaving 12 bases between them. The CDR3 has 14 amino acids. Germline V lookup: CDR1 MNHNS, CDR2 SASEGT. CDR3 in amino acids: CASNPALNTGELFF. Written as DNA, the CDR3 is TGTGCCAGTAACCCAGCCTTGAACACCGGGGAGCTGTTTTTT.

This clonotype was observed at least ten times. The chain carries TRBV5-1 and TRBJ1-4, with D perhaps matching TRBD1 (5 bases). Germline values: CDR1 SGHRS, CDR2 YFSETQ. Trimming removed 0 bases at V and 0 bases at J, with 15 bases between. This CDR3 is 18 amino acids long. The CDR3 nucleotides read TGCGCCAGCAGCTTGGCCCGGGGAGGGGTCGCAACTAATGAAAAACTGTTTTTT. Translation: CASSLARGGVATNEKLFF.

This clonotype was seen many times. The chain carries TRBV5-1 and TRBJ1-1, with TRBD1 as a possible D gene (5 bases). V lost 3 bases to trimming and J lost 0 bases, with 9 bases between them. This CDR3 is 14 amino acids long. In germline, CDR1 is SGHRS, CDR2 YFSETQ. The CDR3 coding sequence is TGCGCCAGCAGCTCGGACACTCTGAACACTGAAGCTTTCTTT. Its protein product is CASSSDTLNTEAFF. Filled out from reference TRBV5-1 and TRBJ1-1, the complete variable domain reads KAGVTQTPRYLIKTRGQQVTLSCSPISGHRSVSWYQQTPGQGLQFLFEYFSETQRNKGNFPGRFSGRQFSNSRSEMNVSTLELGDSALYLCASSSDTLNTEAFFGQGTRLTVV.

This clonotype has a count of ten or more. The V call is TRBV12-3 or TRBV12-4, the J call TRBJ2-7; D is undetermined. The CDR3 covers 11 residues. The V end lost 7 bases, the J end lost 2 bases, and 6 bases lay between the germline ends. CDR3 loop: CASKGTYEQYF. The CDR3 coding sequence is TGTGCCAGCAAAGGAACCTACGAGCAGTACTTC.

Many counts were recorded for this clonotype. The chain is built from TRBV13 and TRBJ2-3; 11 bases match TRBD2. The germline V gene encodes CDR1 PRHDT and CDR2 FYEKMQ (reference sequence). V was clipped by 5 bases and J by 3 bases; unmatched bases: 4. The CDR3 has 15 amino acids. CDR3: CASSPGLAETDTQYF. The CDR3 bases are TGTGCCAGCAGCCCGGGACTAGCGGAGACAGATACGCAGTATTTT.

The sample holds many counts of this clonotype. The chain links TRBV3-1 to TRBJ1-1; D ambiguous. The CDR3 runs 13 residues. Germline V gene lookup returns CDR1 LGHDT and CDR2 YNNKEL (reference sequence). Trimming pared 6 bases from V and 4 bases from J, leaving 12 bases between. CDR3 coding DNA: TGTGCCAGCAGTCCAGGTTGGGGCACTGAAGCTTTCTTT. The encoded protein is CASSPGWGTEAFF.

This clonotype was found many times. The rearrangement links TRBV11-2 to TRBJ2-7; 8 bases align to TRBD2. The germline V gene encodes CDR1 SGHAT and CDR2 FQNNGV. This CDR3 spans 15 amino acids. After removal of 6 bases from V and 3 bases from J, the junction contained 10 bases not matched to a gene. The CDR3 protein is CASSPSAGGSYEQYF. The DNA of the CDR3 is TGTGCCAGCAGTCCGTCGGCGGGAGGAAGCTACGAGCAGTACTTC.

This chain joins TRBV9 and TRBJ2-2, with TRBD2 matching 7 bases. Germline CDR1 reads SGDLS; CDR2 reads YYNGEE. The CDR3 loop spans 12 amino acids. The ends lost 3 bases at V and 9 bases at J; junction bases unmatched: 2. CDR3 residues: CASSAGGRELFF. CDR3 DNA: TGTGCCAGCAGCGCCGGGGGGAGGGAGCTGTTTTTT.

This clonotype was counted ten times or more. The V and J genes are TRBV6-1 and TRBJ1-1; possibly TRBD1 for D (5 bases). In germline, CDR1 is MNHNS, CDR2 SASEGT. Trimming took off 10 bases at V and 8 bases at J, with 20 bases between the two ends. CDR3 size: 13 residues. CDR3 DNA sequence: TGTGCCACCTCGCTAGTAAATAAGGGGGAAGCTTTCTTT. Its protein is CATSLVNKGEAFF.

The rearrangement joins TRBV12-3 or TRBV12-4 to TRBJ2-5; D might be TRBD1 (6 bases). This CDR3 region has 13 residues. Trimming pared 7 bases from V and 2 bases from J, leaving 11 bases between. CDR3 DNA sequence: TGTGCCAGCAAAGGGACACTTCAAGAGACCCAGTACTTC. Translating it yields CASKGTLQETQYF.

This clonotype was picked up many times. The CDR3 bases are TGTGCCAGCAGTGGGAACTACGAGCAGTACTTC. Translation gives CASSGNYEQYF. V and J are TRBV2 and TRBJ2-7, with D hard to call. The CDR3 totals 11 residues. Germline V gene sequence: CDR1 SNHLY, CDR2 FYNNEI. V was clipped by 4 bases and J by 3 bases, with 4 bases between them.

This clonotype was recorded at least ten times. V and J are TRBV7-2 and TRBJ2-1, with D possibly TRBD1 on 5 matching bases. This CDR3 spans 12 amino acids. Trimming took 5 bases from V and 8 from J, leaving 10 bases between them. Looked up from germline, CDR1 is SGHTA and CDR2 is FQGNSA. CDR3 amino acids: CASSQGGYEQFF. CDR3 nucleotides: TGTGCCAGCAGCCAGGGTGGTTATGAGCAGTTCTTC.

This clonotype was picked up many times. The V call is TRBV5-1, the J call TRBJ2-1; tentative D call: TRBD2 (6 bases). CDR1 is SGHRS and CDR2 is YFSETQ in the germline V gene. CDR3 length equals 13 residues. V was pared by 0 bases and J by 7 bases, with 8 bases between. The CDR3 DNA reads TGCGCCAGCAGCTTGGCCAGCGGGAATGAGCAGTTCTTC. It codes for CASSLASGNEQFF. Using reference TRBV5-1 and TRBJ2-1 for the parts outside the CDR3, the full variable domain is KAGVTQTPRYLIKTRGQQVTLSCSPISGHRSVSWYQQTPGQGLQFLFEYFSETQRNKGNFPGRFSGRQFSNSRSEMNVSTLELGDSALYLCASSLASGNEQFFGPGTRLTVL.